This record covers a single T cell receptor beta chain. The sample contains more than one DNA sequence encoding this CDR3. The data were obtained in a study of blood T cell repertoires in COVID-19. Study in general: PBMCs, B-cell-depleted T cells, or T cells provided the cDNA or gDNA that made up the material.

Sequencing was performed with immunoSEQ multiplex PCR; in TCRdb, only in-frame clones are kept and a portion is missing. Here the sample spans 200,000 to 250,000 clones, 70% to 90% being singletons. Participant age was about 18 to 89 years, and participants resided in fewer than 25 US areas. CDR3 length equals 13 residues. The germline CDR1 and CDR2 sequences are SGHTA and FQGTGA. Trimming took 5 bases from V and 6 from J; bases not matched to a gene: 5. The chain employs TRBV7-3 and TRBJ1-2; 8 bases map to TRBD1. Sequences were obtained from PBMCs or T cells enriched from blood (not recorded which). The clonotype comes from a man aged 35-49 years who had recovered from COVID-19. In DNA form, the CDR3 reads TGTGCCAGCAGCACCCCAGGGGGCCATGGCTACACCTTC. This gives the protein CASSTPGGHGYTF.